Presented here are 21 T cell receptor beta chains from one specimen sequenced in a study of vaccination and CD4 T cells after COVID-19 (dated by TCRdb to about 2022). Their recognized antigens are unknown. The library relied on PCR. Sequencing used an Illumina iSeq 100. At the Johns Hopkins FTIC core, DNA from the cultured CD4+ T cells underwent TCR sequencing with the Oncomine TCR Beta short-read assay. Through fastp at Q25 and MiXCR, TCRdb rebuilt clones from the public reads, retaining in-frame beta chains. Entries are consolidated by CDR3 protein sequence, retaining the most common genes and DNA. This sample is represented by about 14,000 distinct CDR3 sequences; roughly two fifths of them were singletons. The ten largest clones capture roughly a tenth of the sample. This sample's treatment or condition label indicates: roughly 10-day PBMC culture with coronavirus spike peptide pools or control peptides (ViraFEST assay).

The source material was CD4+ T cells from blood, cultured in vitro, sampled after SARS-CoV-2 vaccination. These TCRs come from a human donor who had recovered from COVID-19.

This clonotype was seen a handful of times. The chain recombines TRBV10-3 with TRBJ2-7; 8 nucleotides align to TRBD1. V lost 7 bases to trimming and J lost 3 bases; unmatched junction nucleotides: 5. CDR1 is ENHRY and CDR2 is SYGVKD in the germline V gene. The CDR3 runs to 13 residues. The CDR3 region is CAIKTGDHYEQYF. The CDR3 DNA follows: TGTGCCATCAAGACAGGGGACCACTACGAGCAGTACTTC.

The chain is built from TRBV12-3 or TRBV12-4 and TRBJ2-5; tentatively, D is TRBD2 (6 bases). CDR3 length: 13 residues. The V end lost 6 bases, the J end lost 4 bases, and 12 bases lay between the germline ends. CDR3 loop: CASRGGLLETQYF. The CDR3, as DNA: TGTGCCAGCAGGGGGGGACTTTTAGAGACCCAGTACTTC.

The genes are TRBV30 and TRBJ1-5; 8 bases line up with TRBD1. The CDR3 has 16 residues. Trimming at V came to 1 base and at J to 4 bases, leaving 9 bases not matched to a gene. CDR1 and CDR2 (germline): GTSNPN, SVGIG (reference sequence). The CDR3 DNA is TGTGCCTGGAGTGAAGGACAGGGATTTTCAAATCAGCCCCAGCATTTT. It translates to CAWSEGQGFSNQPQHF.

The CDR3: CASSPTGGGNTIYF. Here the CDR3 DNA reads TGTGCCAGCAGCCCGACAGGGGGAGGAAACACCATATATTTT. This chain links TRBV7-9 with TRBJ1-3, with 9 nucleotides matching TRBD1. The CDR3 contains 14 residues. Germline values: CDR1 SEHNR, CDR2 FQNEAQ (reference sequence). V dropped 5 bases and J dropped 4; count of bases not matched to a gene: 3.

This clonotype has a handful of counts. The chain carries TRBV6-1 and TRBJ2-1; 8 bases match TRBD2. Per the germline V gene, CDR1 is MNHNS and CDR2 is SASEGT. This CDR3 has 14 amino acids. With V trimmed by 7 bases and J by 9 bases, 11 bases remained unmatched. DNA for the CDR3: TGTGCCAGCACCCGTGGCGGGAGGTTACCTGAGCAGTTCTTC. It is translated as CASTRGGRLPEQFF.

This clonotype was recorded once. The chain joins TRBV15 to TRBJ2-7; D unresolved. The CDR3 has 14 amino acids. V lost 1 base and J lost 3, with 10 bases in between. Germline lookup yields CDR1 LNHNV and CDR2 YYDKDF (reference sequence). CDR3 loop: CATSRGEGNYEQYF. CDR3 sequence (DNA): TGTGCCACCAGCAGAGGGGAAGGGAACTACGAGCAGTACTTC.

The CDR3 sequence is CASSQELDGDRVTDTQYF. The CDR3 coding sequence is TGCGCCAGCAGCCAAGAGTTGGACGGGGACAGGGTCACAGATACGCAGTATTTT. V and J are TRBV4-3 and TRBJ2-3; the match to TRBD1 covers 9 bases. This CDR3 comprises 18 residues. After removal of 0 bases from V and 2 bases from J, the junction contained 9 bases not matched to a gene. CDR1 LGHNA and CDR2 YSLEER come from the germline V gene.

This clonotype showed up just a few times. The V call is TRBV4-1, the J call TRBJ1-1; 7 positions agree with TRBD1. CDR3 length: 17 amino acids. Germline CDR1 reads MGHRA; CDR2 reads YSYEKL. V was pared by 3 bases and J by 5 bases, with 15 bases of the junction left unmatched. The CDR3: CASSQPLQTGPGTEAFF. The CDR3 bases are TGCGCCAGCAGCCAGCCCCTACAGACAGGGCCTGGGACTGAAGCTTTCTTT.

This clonotype was seen only a few times. The chain uses TRBV6-4 and TRBJ1-1, with unresolved D. Germline V gene sequence: CDR1 MRHNA, CDR2 SNTAGT. V lost 3 bases and J lost 0, with 5 bases in between. This CDR3 contains 13 residues. The CDR3 DNA follows: TGTGCCAGCAGTGATACTGTGAACACTGAAGCTTTCTTT. This codes for CASSDTVNTEAFF.

The rearrangement uses TRBV19 and TRBJ2-7; 8 nucleotides line up with TRBD1. V dropped 4 bases and J dropped 4; count of bases not matched to a gene: 6. CDR1 is LNHDA and CDR2 is SQIVND in the germline V gene (reference sequence). The CDR3 length is 14 residues. CDR3 in DNA: TGTGCCAGTAGTAAAACCGGGACAGGATACGAGCAGTACTTC. This gives the protein CASSKTGTGYEQYF. Drawing the rest from reference TRBV19 and TRBJ2-7, the complete variable domain is DGGITQSPKYLFRKEGQNVTLSCEQNLNHDAMYWYRQDPGQGLRLIYYSQIVNDFQKGDIAEGYSVSREKKESFPLTVTSAQKNPTAFYLCASSKTGTGYEQYFGPGTRLTVT.

V usage is TRBV30 and J usage is TRBJ1-1; TRBD1 might be the D (6 bases). Looked up from germline, CDR1 is GTSNPN and CDR2 is SVGIG (reference sequence). The ends were cut back, 2 bases at V and 6 bases at J, with 16 bases in the middle. This CDR3 has 14 amino acids. The CDR3 protein is CAWSYNRVTAEAFF. As DNA, the CDR3 is TGTGCCTGGAGTTATAACAGGGTGACCGCTGAAGCTTTCTTT.

This clonotype was counted only a few times. The chain carries TRBV7-2 and TRBJ1-1, with D unclear. Trimming removed 5 bases from V and 8 bases from J, with 15 bases in between. The CDR3 covers 13 residues. Germline CDR1 reads SGHTA; CDR2 reads FQGNSA. CDR3 sequence (DNA): TGTGCCAGCAGCCCCATCGCACCCTCCGAAGCTTTCTTT. Amino acids: CASSPIAPSEAFF.

A few counts support this clonotype. The chain joins TRBV6-2 or TRBV6-3 to TRBJ1-1; maybe TRBD1 (6 bases). V gave up 4 bases and J gave up 5 bases, with 14 bases separating them. This CDR3 comprises 14 residues. The germline V gene encodes CDR1 MNHEY and CDR2 SVGEGT. The DNA of the CDR3 is TGTGCCAGCAGTTTGGGGGGGGGCACGACTGAAGCTTTCTTT. Residues: CASSLGGGTTEAFF.

The rearrangement uses TRBV6-1 and TRBJ1-1; the D gene is possibly TRBD1 (5 bases). The CDR3 extends over 15 amino acids. Trimming cost V 4 bases and J 1 base, with 13 bases left between them. CDR1 and CDR2 from the germline V gene are MNHNS and SASEGT. CDR3: CASSGGTGANTEAFF. CDR3 nucleotide sequence: TGTGCCAGCAGTGGGGGGACCGGGGCGAACACTGAAGCTTTCTTT.

The chain has TRBV30 and TRBJ1-6; 7 bases are shared with TRBD1. Trimming cost V 2 bases and J 5 bases; bases outside gene matches: 6. This CDR3 contains 15 residues. The germline gives CDR1 GTSNPN, CDR2 SVGIG (reference sequence). CDR3 residues: CAWSIGDRNNSPLHF. The CDR3 DNA reads as TGTGCCTGGAGTATTGGGGACAGAAATAATTCACCCCTCCACTTT.

The chain has TRBV6-1 and TRBJ2-5; D perhaps matches TRBD2 (5 bases). The V end was cut by 6 bases, the J end by 4 bases, with 12 bases between. This CDR3 contains 13 residues. Germline values: CDR1 MNHNS, CDR2 SASEGT. Written as DNA, the CDR3 is TGTGCCAGCAGGACTCGTGGGAGAGAGACCCAGTACTTC. It codes for CASRTRGRETQYF.

A few counts support this clonotype. The rearrangement uses TRBV20-1 and TRBJ1-5; 10 bases match TRBD1. Looked up from germline, CDR1 is DFQATT and CDR2 is SNEGSKA (reference sequence). V trimming: 1 base; J trimming: 7 bases; junction bases outside the gene matches: 10. The CDR3 totals 16 residues. This CDR3 is CSARGITGTGVQPQHF. CDR3 nucleotides: TGCAGTGCTAGAGGCATAACAGGGACAGGGGTCCAGCCCCAGCATTTT.

This clonotype was detected only once. This rearrangement joins TRBV24-1 to TRBJ2-3; 8 nucleotides line up with TRBD2. The germline gives CDR1 KGHDR, CDR2 SFDVKD. With 9 bases clipped from V and 0 bases from J, the junction kept 7 bases outside the gene matches. This CDR3 contains 15 residues. CDR3 sequence (DNA): TGTGCCACCGGCCCTACTAGCGGTAGCACAGATACGCAGTATTTT. The encoded protein is CATGPTSGSTDTQYF.

The chain employs TRBV20-1 and TRBJ1-1; D perhaps matches TRBD1 (6 bases). Trimming stripped 0 bases from V and 4 bases from J, with 12 bases between. The CDR3 is 14 amino acids. Germline-derived CDR1 and CDR2 are DFQATT and SNEGSKA (reference sequence). CDR3 coding DNA: TGCAGTGCTAGAGATGCACCCAGGGGCACTGAAGCTTTCTTT. This encodes CSARDAPRGTEAFF.

This clonotype showed up just a few times. The chain combines TRBV7-9 with TRBJ1-2; TRBD1 is a possible D gene (5 bases). Germline-derived CDR1 and CDR2 are SEHNR and FQNEAQ (reference sequence). This CDR3 has 14 amino acids. V dropped 0 bases and J dropped 4 bases, with 9 bases sitting between them. The CDR3 loop is CASSLARVPYGYTF. The CDR3 DNA is TGTGCCAGCAGCTTAGCCAGGGTCCCCTATGGCTACACCTTC. Full variable domain (rest looked up from reference TRBV7-9 and TRBJ1-2): DTGVSQNPRHKITKRGQNVTFRCDPISEHNRLYWYRQTLGQGPEFLTYFQNEAQLEKSRLLSDRFSAERPKGSFSTLEIQRTEQGDSAMYLCASSLARVPYGYTFGSGTRLTVV.

The rearrangement uses TRBV24-1 and TRBJ2-3; the D gene is possibly TRBD2 (5 bases). The germline CDR1 and CDR2 sequences are KGHDR and SFDVKD. This CDR3 region has 14 residues. Deletions cut 4 bases from V and 2 bases from J, with 9 bases between. The CDR3 sequence: CATSEEGVTDTQYF. CDR3 bases: TGTGCCACCAGTGAAGAGGGAGTCACAGATACGCAGTATTTT.